The 25 T cell receptor beta chains reported below all come from one sample, sequenced in a study of patients and donors after allogeneic stem cell transplantation (dated by TCRdb to between 2020 and 2021). Library preparation used RT-PCR. The data were produced on a NextSeq 550. TCRdb trimmed the raw reads at Q25, called clones with MiXCR and kept productive beta chains. CDR3 protein duplicates are merged, each entry listing the most common genes and DNA. The sample data list 800,000 to 1,000,000 distinct CDR3 sequences, and approximately 19% of these were observed just once. Under 6.5% of the sample is held by the ten biggest clonotypes. The sequencing input was blood, either unsorted or a sorted T cell fraction (not recorded which). These receptors all come from a human donor who was either an allogeneic HSCT recipient or a stem cell or donor lymphocyte infusion donor (not recorded which). It is not recorded whose cells these are; they may come from a transplant donor.

Only one count was recorded for this clonotype. This chain connects TRBV12-3 or TRBV12-4 to TRBJ2-1, with TRBD2 as a possible D gene (6 bases). The V and J ends lost 6 bases and 7 bases respectively, with 16 bases between them. The CDR3 is made up of 14 amino acids. The chain's CDR3 is CASRPATRDNEQFF. The DNA of the CDR3 is TGTGCCAGCAGGCCAGCGACTAGAGATAATGAGCAGTTCTTC.

The chain recombines TRBV20-1 with TRBJ2-1; D tentatively fits TRBD1 or TRBD2 (5 bases each). The CDR3 extends over 14 amino acids. Trimming shortened V by 5 bases and J by 10 bases, and 21 bases separated the two germline ends. Germline loops: CDR1 DFQATT, CDR2 SNEGSKA (reference sequence). CDR3 region: CSAGEGTAKSEQFF. In nucleotides, the CDR3 is TGCAGTGCTGGGGAAGGGACGGCAAAGTCGGAGCAGTTCTTC.

This clonotype was observed many times. The chain couples TRBV5-6 to TRBJ1-3, with D maybe TRBD1 (6 bases). Trimming took off 2 bases at V and 4 bases at J, with 10 bases between the two ends. Germline-derived CDR1 and CDR2 are SGHDT and YYEEEE. The CDR3 extends over 14 amino acids. The CDR3 DNA sequence: TGTGCCAGCAGCTTAACAGGGATAGGAAACACCATATATTTT. This translates into CASSLTGIGNTIYF.

This clonotype was seen at least ten times. Here the CDR3 DNA reads TGCAGCGTTGGGGCCGCTCGTTCTGGCTACACCTTC. Its protein is CSVGAARSGYTF. This chain connects TRBV29-1 to TRBJ1-2; D not certain. Germline CDR1 is SQVTM and CDR2 is ANQGSEA. The CDR3 is 12 residues long. Trimming left V 4 bases short and J 7 bases short, with 13 bases between.

This sequence joins TRBV10-3 and TRBJ2-2, with TRBD2 matching 8 bases. V was clipped by 0 bases and J by 0 bases; unmatched bases: 6. Germline CDR1 is ENHRY and CDR2 is SYGVKD. CDR3 size: 18 residues. The CDR3 is CAISESVSGDPNTGELFF. For the CDR3, the DNA is TGTGCCATCAGTGAGTCGGTTAGCGGGGACCCGAACACCGGGGAGCTGTTTTTT.

The V call is TRBV6-2 or TRBV6-3, the J call TRBJ2-1; 9 positions match TRBD1. Germline V gives CDR1 MNHEY, CDR2 SVGEGT. V lost 2 bases and J lost 7; bases outside the gene matches: 12. This CDR3 has 17 residues. The CDR3 coding sequence is TGTGCCAGCAGTTACCCGGCTCGGACAGGGGTTTGGAATGAGCAGTTCTTC. Its protein product is CASSYPARTGVWNEQFF.

This clonotype came up a few times. This chain uses TRBV29-1 with TRBJ2-7; D may be TRBD1 or TRBD2 (5 bases each). Germline CDR1 SQVTM, CDR2 ANQGSEA. The CDR3 has 13 residues. The germline V and J ends were trimmed by 7 bases and 2 bases, with 15 bases remaining between them. The CDR3 reads CSGTGTGPYEQYF. The CDR3 region has the DNA TGCAGCGGTACCGGGACGGGACCCTACGAGCAGTACTTC.

This clonotype showed up just a few times. The chain joins TRBV12-3 or TRBV12-4 to TRBJ2-1; 9 nucleotides align to TRBD2. V lost 6 bases, J lost 6 bases, and 6 bases stayed unmatched. The CDR3 sequence is 14 residues long. The CDR3 sequence is CASSAGGRINEQFF. The CDR3 DNA sequence: TGTGCCAGCAGCGCGGGGGGGCGTATCAATGAGCAGTTCTTC.

There are many counts of this clonotype. The chain recombines TRBV15 with TRBJ2-7, with D maybe TRBD1 (6 bases). The CDR3 runs 14 residues. Germline V lookup: CDR1 LNHNV, CDR2 YYDKDF (reference sequence). V dropped 3 bases and J dropped 3 bases, with 12 bases sitting between them. The DNA of the CDR3 is TGTGCCACCAGCAGGACGGGACAACTCTACGAGCAGTACTTC. It specifies CATSRTGQLYEQYF.

This clonotype was seen a single time. The chain joins TRBV12-5 to TRBJ2-1; 14 nucleotides line up with TRBD2. The CDR3 covers 20 residues. The germline gives CDR1 LGHNT, CDR2 FRNRAP. Germline trimming cut 0 bases from V and 8 bases from J; bases unmatched to any gene: 15. This CDR3 reads CASGLVRGTSGRGMRYEQFF. In nucleotides, the CDR3 is TGTGCTAGTGGTTTGGTACGGGGGACTAGCGGGAGAGGTATGAGGTATGAGCAGTTCTTC.

This clonotype was counted at least ten times. One junction end disagrees with the germline gene, perhaps due to a read error. CDR3 sequence: CASSSGGGYTF. The CDR3, as DNA: TGCGCCAGCAGCTCCGGCGGTGGCTACACCTTC. The chain carries TRBV12-3 or TRBV12-4 and TRBJ1-2; D gene uncertain. This CDR3 is 11 amino acids long.

V is TRBV9 and J is TRBJ2-3; the D is unclear. Germline-derived CDR1 and CDR2 are SGDLS and YYNGEE. CDR3 length equals 14 residues. Trimming shortened V by 2 bases and J by 0 bases, and 7 bases separated the two germline ends. The CDR3 loop reads CASSVSVSTDTQYF. The DNA for the CDR3 is TGTGCCAGCAGCGTCTCCGTCAGCACAGATACGCAGTATTTT.

The genes are TRBV5-1 and TRBJ1-2, with 9 bases that match TRBD1. This CDR3 comprises 17 residues. CDR1 is SGHRS and CDR2 is YFSETQ in the germline V gene. The junction had 8 bases not matched to a gene; V was cut back by 0 bases and J by 2 bases. Here the CDR3 reads CASSLARGTGGNYGYTF. CDR3 coding DNA: TGCGCCAGCAGCTTGGCCCGAGGAACAGGGGGCAACTATGGCTACACCTTC.

This clonotype was seen a handful of times. J is TRBJ2-3 and V is TRBV3-1, with D tentatively TRBD1 (6 bases). V dropped 0 bases and J dropped 1 base, with 11 bases sitting between them. The CDR3 totals 16 residues. Germline values: CDR1 LGHDT, CDR2 YNNKEL (reference sequence). The CDR3 coding sequence is TGTGCCAGCAGCCAAGAAACCGGGACACGCACAGATACGCAGTATTTT. This sequence encodes CASSQETGTRTDTQYF.

This chain joins TRBV2 and TRBJ1-1; D remains ambiguous. The V end was cut by 10 bases, the J end by 1 base, with 19 bases between. Germline V gene lookup returns CDR1 SNHLY and CDR2 FYNNEI. The CDR3 loop spans 15 amino acids. CDR3 sequence: CATHGNGRKNTEAFF. The DNA of the CDR3 is TGTGCCACCCACGGGAACGGACGGAAGAACACTGAAGCTTTCTTT.

The chain's CDR3 is CASSLRQPETQYF. The CDR3, as DNA: TGTGCCAGCAGCTTAAGACAGCCGGAGACCCAGTACTTC. V gene TRBV5-6 combines with J gene TRBJ2-5; TRBD1 is a possible D gene (5 bases). The germline gives CDR1 SGHDT, CDR2 YYEEEE. CDR3 length: 13 residues. V lost 2 bases, J lost 5 bases, and 10 bases lay in between.

This clonotype came up many times. This chain uses TRBV9 with TRBJ1-2; D gene uncertain. Germline CDR1 and CDR2: SGDLS and YYNGEE. The CDR3 spans 11 residues. V was trimmed by 4 bases and J by 9 bases, leaving 10 bases between them. The CDR3 protein is CASSSLVRYTF. The DNA for the CDR3 is TGTGCCAGCAGCTCACTCGTGCGCTACACCTTC. Variable domain in full (rest from reference TRBV9 and TRBJ1-2): DSGVTQTPKHLITATGQRVTLRCSPRSGDLSVYWYQQSLDQGLQFLIQYYNGEERAKGNILERFSAQQFPDLHSELNLSSLELGDSALYFCASSSLVRYTFGSGTRLTVV.

This clonotype was seen more than once but under ten times. The chain couples TRBV4-2 to TRBJ2-1, with unresolved D. Germline loops: CDR1 LGHNA, CDR2 YNFKEQ. The CDR3 sequence is 13 residues long. Trimming left V 4 bases short and J 8 bases short, with 12 bases between. The CDR3, as DNA: TGTGCCAGCAGCCCCGACCCGGCGGATGAGCAGTTCTTC. Translating gives CASSPDPADEQFF.

This clonotype was counted between two and nine times. The chain uses TRBV20-1 and TRBJ1-2; D call uncertain. Germline loops: CDR1 DFQATT, CDR2 SNEGSKA (reference sequence). The V end was cut by 6 bases, the J end by 7 bases, with 9 bases between. The CDR3 runs to 10 residues. In DNA form, the CDR3 reads TGCAGTGCCACCGGGCCTGGCTACACCTTC. Protein product: CSATGPGYTF.

There are a few counts of this clonotype. J is TRBJ1-2 and V is TRBV7-9; D remains unclear. Germline-derived CDR1 and CDR2 are SEHNR and FQNEAQ (reference sequence). Trimming removed 0 bases from V and 8 bases from J, with 13 bases in between. This CDR3 region has 14 residues. The CDR3 sequence is CASSLALSIQGYTF. The CDR3 nucleotides read TGTGCCAGCAGCTTAGCGCTTTCAATTCAAGGCTACACCTTC.

This chain links TRBV6-5 with TRBJ2-1; 8 bases map to TRBD2. In germline, CDR1 is MNHEY, CDR2 SVGAGI. V lost 0 bases and J lost 5; bases outside the gene matches: 3. This CDR3 contains 15 residues. The CDR3 DNA sequence: TGTGCCAGCAGTTACTCTTCCGGGGGGGACAATGAGCAGTTCTTC. It is translated as CASSYSSGGDNEQFF.

In DNA form, the CDR3 reads TGTGCCAGCAGTTCTCTGACTCCTATGATCACAGATACGCAGTATTTT. Translation gives CASSSLTPMITDTQYF. The V call is TRBV12-3 or TRBV12-4, the J call TRBJ2-3, with D unresolved. This CDR3 is built from 16 residues. The V end was cut by 4 bases, the J end by 2 bases, with 16 bases between.

The V and J genes are TRBV18 and TRBJ2-5; tentatively, D is TRBD1 (6 bases). Per the germline V gene, CDR1 is KGHSH and CDR2 is LQKENI. The CDR3 length is 16 residues. V was clipped by 6 bases and J by 1 base, with 18 bases between them. The CDR3 bases are TGTGCCAGCTCCCCGACCCCCGGGACATTCCAAGAGACCCAGTACTTC. Protein: CASSPTPGTFQETQYF.

The chain recombines TRBV18 with TRBJ2-7; D is ambiguous. There are 14 residues in the CDR3. Germline V CDR1 and CDR2: KGHSH, LQKENI. Trimming removed 0 bases at V and 2 bases at J, with 8 bases between. The CDR3 DNA reads as TGTGCCAGCTCACCACCGGTAGCAACCTACGAGCAGTACTTC. Its protein product is CASSPPVATYEQYF.

Ten or more counts support this clonotype. V gene TRBV7-6 combines with J gene TRBJ1-4; 7 bases fit TRBD1. CDR3 length: 18 residues. V dropped 2 bases and J dropped 5; count of bases not matched to a gene: 14. Germline V gives CDR1 SGHVS, CDR2 FNYEAQ. The CDR3 loop is CASSLFPPTTGTNEKLFF. The CDR3 DNA reads TGTGCCAGCAGCTTATTCCCTCCTACGACAGGGACAAATGAAAAACTGTTTTTT.